These 20 T cell receptor beta chains share one sample of origin, sequenced in a study of shared clonotypes between healthy human individuals. Sequencing used immunoSEQ multiplex PCR; TCRdb keeps in-frame clones, though not all of them. The table lists around 99,000 clones, 60% to 75% of them singletons, with roughly 50% in the top ten. Input material: memory CD8+ T cells sorted from blood. Documented subset: CD45RO+ cells pooled with CCR7-negative TemRA cells. These receptors were collected from a man aged 30 to 45 in good health.

This clone was detected once. The chain employs TRBV7-9 and TRBJ2-4, with 7 bases lining up with TRBD1. J gave up 4 bases and V 1 base, and 7 bases lay outside the gene matches. This CDR3 comprises 16 residues. CDR1 is SEHNR, CDR2 FQNEAQ, per germline (reference sequence). The CDR3 here is CASSLGRTGLKNIQYF. CDR3 nucleotide sequence: TGTGCCAGCAGCTTAGGAAGGACAGGATTAAAAAACATTCAGTACTTC. The whole variable domain, filled in from reference TRBV7-9 and TRBJ2-4, reads DTGVSQNPRHKITKRGQNVTFRCDPISEHNRLYWYRQTLGQGPEFLTYFQNEAQLEKSRLLSDRFSAERPKGSFSTLEIQRTEQGDSAMYLCASSLGRTGLKNIQYFGAGTRLSVL.

V and J are TRBV5-4 and TRBJ1-2; D remains unclear. V shed 0 bases and J shed 3 bases, with 15 bases lying between them. CDR3 length: 16 residues. Germline V CDR1 and CDR2: SGHNT, YYREEE (reference sequence). The chain's CDR3 is CASSLGPNRYDYGYTF. The CDR3 DNA sequence: TGTGCCAGCAGCTTGGGGCCGAACCGGTACGACTATGGCTACACCTTC. Using reference TRBV5-4 and TRBJ1-2 for the parts outside the CDR3, the full variable domain is ETGVTQSPTHLIKTRGQQVTLRCSSQSGHNTVSWYQQALGQGPQFIFQYYREEENGRGNFPPRFSGLQFPNYSSELNVNALELDDSALYLCASSLGPNRYDYGYTFGSGTRLTVV.

The V and J genes are TRBV27 and TRBJ2-7, with D possibly being TRBD2 (6 bases). Germline V gene lookup returns CDR1 MNHEY and CDR2 SMNVEV (reference sequence). With 1 base removed from V and 6 bases from J, the gap between germline ends came to 13 bases. The CDR3 is 14 amino acids. This CDR3 reads CASSLWVAVLEQYF. DNA for the CDR3: TGTGCCAGCAGTTTATGGGTAGCGGTCCTCGAGCAGTACTTC.

In DNA form, the CDR3 reads TGTGCCAGCAGTTTAGGTAGCCCCGCGTACAATGAGCAGTTCTTC. Translated, it gives CASSLGSPAYNEQFF. V and J are TRBV28 and TRBJ2-1; D gene ambiguous. The CDR3 runs 15 residues. The germline V and J ends were trimmed by 2 bases and 4 bases, with 12 bases remaining between them. Germline V gives CDR1 MDHEN, CDR2 SYDVKM. Variable domain in full (rest from reference TRBV28 and TRBJ2-1): DVKVTQSSRYLVKRTGEKVFLECVQDMDHENMFWYRQDPGLGLRLIYFSYDVKMKEKGDIPEGYSVSREKKERFSLILESASTNQTSMYLCASSLGSPAYNEQFFGPGTRLTVL.

The chain recombines TRBV19 with TRBJ2-6; D assignment may be TRBD1 or TRBD2 (5 bases each). V lost 7 bases and J 0 bases, leaving 13 bases between the germline ends. CDR3 size: 16 residues. The germline CDR1 and CDR2 sequences are LNHDA and SQIVND (reference sequence). The CDR3 sequence is CASTPGRTSGANVLTF. The CDR3 nucleotides are TGTGCCAGTACACCGGGACGGACCTCTGGGGCCAACGTCCTGACTTTC.

This clone has a count of ten or more. Other DNA sequences within the sample encode an identical CDR3. The chain has TRBV6-4 and TRBJ2-6; D is unresolved. Per germline, CDR1 MRHNA and CDR2 SNTAGT. Deletions cut 0 bases from V and 0 bases from J, with 3 bases between. The CDR3 sequence is 15 residues long. The CDR3 DNA is TGTGCCAGCAGTGACTCGGCCTCTGGGGCCAACGTCCTGACTTTC. Translated: CASSDSASGANVLTF.

This clone appeared a few times. The rearrangement joins TRBV18 to TRBJ2-7, with TRBD2 matching 13 bases. V shed 6 bases and J 0 bases; nucleotides not matched to a gene: 5. The CDR3 extends over 16 amino acids. Looked up from germline, CDR1 is KGHSH and CDR2 is LQKENI. This CDR3 is CASSPRTSGSSYEQYF. For the CDR3, the DNA is TGTGCCAGCTCTCCAAGGACTAGCGGGAGCTCCTACGAGCAGTACTTC.

This clone was detected a few times. This chain links TRBV6-1 with TRBJ2-7; 8 bases line up with TRBD2. This CDR3 comprises 14 residues. CDR1 is MNHNS and CDR2 is SASEGT in the germline V gene. V trimming: 5 bases; J trimming: 3 bases; junction bases outside the gene matches: 6. The CDR3: CASSRTSQSYEQYF. CDR3 DNA sequence: TGTGCCAGCAGTAGGACTAGCCAAAGCTACGAGCAGTACTTC.

The chain's CDR3 is CASSDGDSTDTQYF. CDR3 nucleotides: TGTGCCAGCAGTGACGGGGACAGCACAGATACGCAGTATTTT. This chain links TRBV6-4 with TRBJ2-3, with D perhaps matching TRBD1 or TRBD2 (5 bases each). There are 14 residues in the CDR3. Trimming shortened V by 2 bases and J by 0 bases, and 6 bases separated the two germline ends. Germline V lookup: CDR1 MRHNA, CDR2 SNTAGT.

The chain uses TRBV29-1 and TRBJ2-5; the D is unclear. The CDR3 extends over 11 amino acids. V lost 2 bases and J lost 7, with 8 bases in between. Looked up from germline, CDR1 is SQVTM and CDR2 is ANQGSEA. CDR3 DNA: TGCAGCGTTGAATTCCGTAGGACCCAGTACTTC. It encodes CSVEFRRTQYF. Variable domain in full (rest from reference TRBV29-1 and TRBJ2-5): SAVISQKPSRDICQRGTSLTIQCQVDSQVTMMFWYRQQPGQSLTLIATANQGSEATYESGFVIDKFPISRPNLTFSTLTVSNMSPEDSSIYLCSVEFRRTQYFGPGTRLLVL.

The CDR3 is CASTLGGNTIYF. CDR3 nucleotide sequence: TGTGCCAGCACCCTAGGGGGAAACACCATATATTTT. The chain has TRBV5-6 and TRBJ1-3; the D is unclear. Trimming took 6 bases from V and 4 from J, leaving 8 bases between them. CDR1 is SGHDT and CDR2 is YYEEEE in the germline V gene. This CDR3 spans 12 amino acids. Using reference TRBV5-6 and TRBJ1-3 for the parts outside the CDR3, the full variable domain is DAGVTQSPTHLIKTRGQQVTLRCSPKSGHDTVSWYQQALGQGPQFIFQYYEEEERQRGNFPDRFSGHQFPNYSSELNVNALLLGDSALYLCASTLGGNTIYFGEGSWLTVV.

This clone was detected only once. The V gene is TRBV7-9, the J gene TRBJ2-2; 7 nucleotides line up with TRBD2. This CDR3 is 14 amino acids long. In germline, CDR1 is SEHNR, CDR2 FQNEAQ (reference sequence). Germline trimming cut 6 bases from V and 1 base from J; bases unmatched to any gene: 2. The CDR3 DNA sequence: TGTGCCAGCAGAGCTAGCGGGAACACCGGGGAGCTGTTTTTT. Protein product: CASRASGNTGELFF. The complete variable domain, with remaining parts taken from reference TRBV7-9 and TRBJ2-2, reads DTGVSQNPRHKITKRGQNVTFRCDPISEHNRLYWYRQTLGQGPEFLTYFQNEAQLEKSRLLSDRFSAERPKGSFSTLEIQRTEQGDSAMYLCASRASGNTGELFFGEGSRLTVL.

The V call is TRBV29-1, the J call TRBJ2-2, with 7 bases identical to TRBD2. Germline V gives CDR1 SQVTM, CDR2 ANQGSEA. V shed 1 base, J shed 5 bases, and the junction held 7 bases outside the gene matches. The CDR3 sequence is 15 residues long. CDR3 in DNA: TGCAGCGTTGAAGCTACTAGCGAGAGTACCGGGGAGCTGTTTTTT. This translates into CSVEATSESTGELFF.

This clone turned up a few times. V usage is TRBV28 and J usage is TRBJ2-5, with D perhaps given as TRBD1 or TRBD2 (5 bases each). Germline CDR1 MDHEN, CDR2 SYDVKM. Trimming took off 6 bases at V and 5 bases at J, with 13 bases between the two ends. The length of the CDR3 is 13 residues. The CDR3 reads CASSPHGGETQYF. The DNA of the CDR3 is TGTGCCAGCAGCCCCCATGGGGGTGAGACCCAGTACTTC.

CDR3 coding DNA: TGCAGCGTTGCCCCCTATGGGGGAGGGCCGGTCGATGAGCAGTTCTTC. This encodes CSVAPYGGGPVDEQFF. V usage is TRBV29-1 and J usage is TRBJ2-1, with 7 nucleotides matching TRBD2. The germline V gene has CDR1 SQVTM and CDR2 ANQGSEA. The CDR3 loop spans 16 amino acids. The junction had 17 bases not matched to a gene; V was cut back by 4 bases and J by 8 bases.

A remark on this clone: This same CDR3 is encoded by further DNA sequences in the sample. This chain joins TRBV7-9 and TRBJ1-2, with 9 bases that match TRBD1. V shed 5 bases and J 7 bases; nucleotides not matched to a gene: 8. The CDR3 sequence is 14 residues long. Germline V gene lookup returns CDR1 SEHNR and CDR2 FQNEAQ (reference sequence). CDR3 bases: TGTGCCAGCAGCCTCGACAGGGGGAAATTTGGCTACACCTTC. It encodes CASSLDRGKFGYTF. Full variable domain (rest looked up from reference TRBV7-9 and TRBJ1-2): DTGVSQNPRHKITKRGQNVTFRCDPISEHNRLYWYRQTLGQGPEFLTYFQNEAQLEKSRLLSDRFSAERPKGSFSTLEIQRTEQGDSAMYLCASSLDRGKFGYTFGSGTRLTVV.

The chain is built from TRBV4-3 and TRBJ2-3; TRBD2 matches at 7 bases. The CDR3 runs 16 residues. Germline CDR1 LGHNA, CDR2 YSLEER. The ends lost 0 bases at V and 4 bases at J; junction bases unmatched: 7. Here the CDR3 reads CASSQDRASGPDTQYF. The CDR3 DNA sequence: TGCGCCAGCAGCCAAGATCGCGCTAGCGGACCAGATACGCAGTATTTT.

The genes are TRBV7-3 and TRBJ2-7; D not resolved. CDR1 SGHTA and CDR2 FQGTGA come from the germline V gene. The CDR3 is 11 amino acids. Trimming removed 2 bases at V and 5 bases at J, with 4 bases between. The CDR3 DNA follows: TGTGCCAGCAGCTTATCCGACGAGCAGTACTTC. Its translation: CASSLSDEQYF.

This clone was recorded a few times. The chain combines TRBV27 with TRBJ2-1; 8 positions agree with TRBD2. CDR1 MNHEY and CDR2 SMNVEV come from the germline V gene (reference sequence). The V and J ends lost 5 bases and 6 bases, in that order; junction bases with no gene match: 6. The CDR3 totals 14 residues. The CDR3 DNA follows: TGTGCCAGCAGTAGCGGGAGCTCGGTCAATGAGCAGTTCTTC. Its protein product is CASSSGSSVNEQFF.

As to this clone: The sample has other DNA sequences that encode this CDR3 too. V and J are TRBV5-1 and TRBJ2-5, with D perhaps TRBD1 or TRBD2 (5 bases each). The CDR3 runs 13 residues. V was clipped by 0 bases and J by 4 bases, with 7 bases between them. The germline V gene has CDR1 SGHRS and CDR2 YFSETQ. The CDR3 region is CASSLAGGETQYF. DNA for the CDR3: TGCGCCAGCAGCTTGGCTGGGGGAGAGACCCAGTACTTC.